One and the same sample provided the 26 T cell receptor beta chains below, sequenced in a study of blood T cell repertoires in COVID-19. Data came from immunoSEQ multiplex PCR; TCRdb stores just in-frame clones and leaves some out. This sample has 650,000 to 800,000 clones, with more than 80% found just once. Specimen: peripheral blood. These receptors were taken from a woman in her late teens or twenties with acute or convalescent COVID-19.

V is TRBV24-1 and J is TRBJ2-7, with 7 bases fitting TRBD1. There are 14 residues in the CDR3. The germline CDR1 and CDR2 sequences are KGHDR and SFDVKD. Trimming removed 5 bases from V and 5 bases from J; junction bases left unmatched: 8. The CDR3 DNA reads TGTGCCACCAGTGTGGGGACAGTTCCCCACGAGCAGTACTTC. It translates to CATSVGTVPHEQYF.

The chain couples TRBV6-5 to TRBJ1-1; D might be TRBD1 (5 bases). CDR3 length: 12 amino acids. Deletions cut 6 bases from V and 5 bases from J, with 10 bases between. CDR1 and CDR2 from the germline V gene are MNHEY and SVGAGI. CDR3 in amino acids: CASSRTRTEAFF. The CDR3, as DNA: TGTGCCAGCAGCCGGACAAGAACTGAAGCTTTCTTT.

V usage is TRBV4-3 and J usage is TRBJ2-6, with D unresolved. Germline V gives CDR1 LGHNA, CDR2 YSLEER. The V end lost 1 base, the J end lost 0 bases, and 7 bases lay between the germline ends. The CDR3 runs 16 residues. CDR3: CASSQAQYSGANVLTF. CDR3 bases: TGCGCCAGCAGCCAAGCGCAGTACTCTGGGGCCAACGTCCTGACTTTC.

The chain carries TRBV9 and TRBJ1-2; 7 bases map to TRBD1. Unmatched junction bases numbered 11, after V lost 4 bases and J lost 5 bases. Per germline, CDR1 SGDLS and CDR2 YYNGEE. This CDR3 contains 15 residues. In nucleotides, the CDR3 is TGTGCCAGCAGCCGCCGACAGGGTATGGGGTATGGCTACACCTTC. The encoded protein is CASSRRQGMGYGYTF. Variable domain in full (rest from reference TRBV9 and TRBJ1-2): DSGVTQTPKHLITATGQRVTLRCSPRSGDLSVYWYQQSLDQGLQFLIQYYNGEERAKGNILERFSAQQFPDLHSELNLSSLELGDSALYFCASSRRQGMGYGYTFGSGTRLTVV.

This clone was counted a single time. This chain uses TRBV3-1 (or the pseudogene TRBV3-2) with TRBJ1-2; 9 bases agree with TRBD1. Trimming removed 5 bases from V and 5 bases from J; junction bases left unmatched: 15. Germline-derived CDR1 and CDR2 are LGHDT and YNNKEL (reference sequence). This CDR3 region has 17 residues. CDR3 nucleotide sequence: TGTGCCAGCAGCACAATCGCCGGGACAGGGAGGATTTATGGCTACACCTTC. It is translated as CASSTIAGTGRIYGYTF.

This rearrangement joins TRBV20-1 to TRBJ2-2; TRBD2 might be the D (5 bases). There are 11 residues in the CDR3. The V end lost 5 bases, the J end lost 6 bases, and 7 bases lay between the germline ends. The germline V gene has CDR1 DFQATT and CDR2 SNEGSKA (reference sequence). The CDR3 is CSALLAGELFF. The CDR3 DNA reads as TGCAGTGCTTTACTAGCCGGGGAGCTGTTTTTT.

This chain links TRBV9 with TRBJ1-1, with D uncertain. V dropped 3 bases and J dropped 0 bases, with 6 bases sitting between them. This CDR3 has 13 amino acids. Per the germline V gene, CDR1 is SGDLS and CDR2 is YYNGEE. The CDR3 nucleotides are TGTGCCAGCAGCGGAAGCATGAACACTGAAGCTTTCTTT. Translating gives CASSGSMNTEAFF.

The chain has TRBV12-3 or TRBV12-4 and TRBJ1-1; 8 bases line up with TRBD1. This CDR3 is 13 amino acids long. V lost 5 bases to trimming and J lost 8 bases; unmatched junction nucleotides: 7. The CDR3 is CASSIGQGLEAFF. The CDR3 DNA is TGTGCCAGCAGTATAGGACAGGGTTTGGAAGCTTTCTTT.

The genes are TRBV9 and TRBJ1-3; 11 bases are a match to TRBD1. This CDR3 has 17 amino acids. The trim removed 5 bases at V and 2 bases at J, leaving 9 bases unmatched. CDR1 and CDR2 from the germline V gene are SGDLS and YYNGEE. The CDR3 protein is CASSNGQGAAAGNTIYF. Here the CDR3 DNA reads TGTGCCAGCAGTAATGGACAGGGGGCCGCCGCTGGAAACACCATATATTTT.

This chain joins TRBV3-1 (or the pseudogene TRBV3-2) and TRBJ1-6; D call uncertain. The CDR3 runs 19 residues. Germline V gives CDR1 LGHDT, CDR2 YNNKEL (reference sequence). Trimming cost V 4 bases and J 0 bases, with 19 bases left between them. CDR3 sequence (DNA): TGTGCCAGCAGCCGAACACTGGAGCTAGTTAGCTCCTATAATTCACCCCTCCACTTT. It translates to CASSRTLELVSSYNSPLHF.

J is TRBJ2-7 and V is TRBV7-2; 13 bases fit TRBD2. The CDR3 extends over 14 amino acids. Germline CDR1 SGHTA, CDR2 FQGNSA. The trim removed 5 bases at V and 6 bases at J, leaving 4 bases unmatched. CDR3 in DNA: TGTGCCAGCAGCACCGGACTAGCGGGGGTCGAGCAGTACTTC. Translation: CASSTGLAGVEQYF.

The chain joins TRBV5-6 to TRBJ1-2; 8 nucleotides line up with TRBD1. The ends lost 3 bases at V and 6 bases at J; junction bases unmatched: 7. The CDR3 covers 14 residues. Germline-derived CDR1 and CDR2 are SGHDT and YYEEEE. The CDR3 reads CASSSPGGYDGYTF. The CDR3, as DNA: TGTGCCAGCAGCTCCCCAGGGGGCTATGATGGCTACACCTTC.

V usage is TRBV5-6 and J usage is TRBJ2-7; 10 bases are shared with TRBD2. Germline values: CDR1 SGHDT, CDR2 YYEEEE. This CDR3 has 15 residues. V dropped 2 bases and J dropped 3; count of bases not matched to a gene: 5. The CDR3 region has the DNA TGTGCCAGCAGCTTCCCTAGCGGGGGTATCTACGAGCAGTACTTC. Its protein is CASSFPSGGIYEQYF.

The rearrangement links TRBV18 to TRBJ2-7, with D possibly matching TRBD1 (7 bases). The ends were cut back, 5 bases at V and 3 bases at J, with 14 bases in the middle. Germline values: CDR1 KGHSH, CDR2 LQKENI. This CDR3 spans 14 amino acids. In DNA form, the CDR3 reads TGTGCCAGCTCAAGGGGGCGGGGAATCTACGAGCAGTACTTC. Encoded protein: CASSRGRGIYEQYF.

This rearrangement joins TRBV7-8 to TRBJ1-1, with 7 bases lining up with TRBD1. This CDR3 comprises 14 residues. After removal of 3 bases from V and 2 bases from J, the junction contained 3 bases not matched to a gene. The germline CDR1 and CDR2 sequences are SGHVS and FQNEAQ. CDR3 sequence reads: CASSLGQLNTEAFF. The DNA of the CDR3 is TGTGCCAGCAGCTTGGGACAGTTAAACACTGAAGCTTTCTTT.

The chain recombines TRBV5-1 with TRBJ2-7; a possible D gene is TRBD1 (5 bases). Germline CDR1 is SGHRS and CDR2 is YFSETQ. The CDR3 covers 13 residues. The ends were cut back, 4 bases at V and 11 bases at J, with 19 bases in the middle. For the CDR3, the DNA is TGCGCCAGCAGCACTGGGCCGACAGCCTGGGAGTACTTC. Its protein is CASSTGPTAWEYF.

The J gene is TRBJ1-1, the V gene TRBV23-1; D uncertain. TRBV23-1 is recorded as an ORF, its role being uncertain. This CDR3 is 11 amino acids long. Trimming left V 3 bases short and J 8 bases short, with 7 bases between. The CDR3 sequence is CASSHYREAFF. The CDR3 nucleotides are TGCGCCAGCAGTCATTACCGGGAAGCTTTCTTT.

This clone came up once. The chain is built from TRBV5-6 and TRBJ2-7; 8 positions agree with TRBD1. Unmatched junction bases numbered 3, after V lost 4 bases and J lost 3 bases. The CDR3 covers 13 residues. Per germline, CDR1 SGHDT and CDR2 YYEEEE. The CDR3 here is CASSHGTGYEQYF. The CDR3 coding sequence is TGTGCCAGCAGCCACGGGACAGGCTACGAGCAGTACTTC.

The J gene is TRBJ2-5, the V gene TRBV6-5; 8 bases map to TRBD2. Unmatched junction bases numbered 5, after V lost 4 bases and J lost 4 bases. Germline assignment: CDR1 MNHEY and CDR2 SVGAGI. CDR3 size: 14 residues. For the CDR3, the DNA is TGTGCCAGCAGTTCGGGGGGGCCGGGAGAGACCCAGTACTTC. Translating gives CASSSGGPGETQYF.

The chain employs TRBV4-3 and TRBJ2-3, with TRBD2 identical over 12 bases. The CDR3 sequence is 16 residues long. V dropped 0 bases and J dropped 4; count of bases not matched to a gene: 2. Germline V gene sequence: CDR1 LGHNA, CDR2 YSLEER. In nucleotides, the CDR3 is TGCGCCAGCAGCCAAGAGCTAGCGGGGGGGCCAGATACGCAGTATTTT. Translating it yields CASSQELAGGPDTQYF.

The rearrangement links TRBV5-1 to TRBJ2-1; D call uncertain. V lost 0 bases and J lost 0, with 10 bases in between. This CDR3 has 16 residues. CDR1 is SGHRS and CDR2 is YFSETQ in the germline V gene. CDR3 DNA sequence: TGCGCCAGCAGCTTGGGTGGCATCAACTCCTACAATGAGCAGTTCTTC. Translating it yields CASSLGGINSYNEQFF. Based on the CDR3 plus reference TRBV5-1 and TRBJ2-1, the full variable domain is KAGVTQTPRYLIKTRGQQVTLSCSPISGHRSVSWYQQTPGQGLQFLFEYFSETQRNKGNFPGRFSGRQFSNSRSEMNVSTLELGDSALYLCASSLGGINSYNEQFFGPGTRLTVL.

As for this clone: Additional DNA sequences in this sample encode the identical CDR3. The rearrangement links TRBV9 to TRBJ1-2; D uncertain. Germline V gene data show CDR1 as SGDLS and CDR2 as YYNGEE. This CDR3 is built from 12 residues. V was shortened by 0 bases and J by 8 bases, with 8 bases between the two germline ends. The CDR3 DNA is TGTGCCAGCAGCGTAGGGGGAGCGGGCTACACCTTC. Translated, it gives CASSVGGAGYTF.

The V gene is TRBV5-1, the J gene TRBJ1-1, with no clear D. CDR1 and CDR2 from the germline V gene are SGHRS and YFSETQ. This CDR3 region has 16 residues. V dropped 1 base and J dropped 6 bases, with 19 bases sitting between them. The CDR3 DNA reads TGCGCCAGCAGCTTGAGGATTCTACGTTTAGAGGCTGAAGCTTTCTTT. Translation: CASSLRILRLEAEAFF.

The rearrangement uses TRBV4-1 and TRBJ2-4, with no clear D. The germline V and J ends were trimmed by 1 base and 5 bases, with 6 bases remaining between them. Germline lookup yields CDR1 MGHRA and CDR2 YSYEKL. The CDR3 covers 13 residues. CDR3 in DNA: TGCGCCAGCAGCCAAGCCACGGAAAACATTCAGTACTTC. This sequence encodes CASSQATENIQYF.

V is TRBV4-1 and J is TRBJ1-1; D call uncertain. The V gene lost 4 bases and the J gene lost 4 bases, with 10 bases spanning the gap. The CDR3 runs 13 residues. Per germline, CDR1 MGHRA and CDR2 YSYEKL. The CDR3 DNA is TGCGCCAGCAGCCCCCCCGGGATCACTGAAGCTTTCTTT. Translated: CASSPPGITEAFF.

The V and J genes are TRBV4-2 and TRBJ2-7, with 8 bases lining up with TRBD1. The germline V gene has CDR1 LGHNA and CDR2 YNFKEQ. V gave up 7 bases and J gave up 2 bases; unmatched junction bases: 10. This CDR3 is 15 amino acids long. Here the CDR3 DNA reads TGTGCCAGCACCACCCGGACAGGGCAAACCTACGAGCAGTACTTC. Translated, it gives CASTTRTGQTYEQYF.